These T cell receptor beta chains were read from a single sample in a study of regulatory T cells in long-lasting Graves disease. From the multiplex PCR reads, TCRdb called clonotypes with MiXCR, one entry per CDR3 protein. Among about 470,000 distinct CDR3 sequences listed, less than 25% were seen once. The specimen comprised peripheral blood mononuclear cells (PBMCs), sampled when the disease was refractory, from a patient treated with antithyroid drugs. These receptors all stem from a female donor with Graves disease. Both conserved end residues are part of each CDR3. The D gene is left open where the match is weak. Size is omitted from some rows. Given values are once, few, many or a class for expanded clones.

V,J,size,D,DNA,CDR3
TRBV30,TRBJ2-5,many,.,TGTGCCTGGAGTTACACGGTCCGGGATTGGGAGACCCAGTACTTC,CAWSYTVRDWETQYF
TRBV15,TRBJ2-2,.,TRBD2,TGTGCCACCAGCAATTTCCTAGCGGGAGGGAACACCGGGGAGCTGTTTTTT,CATSNFLAGGNTGELFF
TRBV30,TRBJ1-2,many,.,TGTGCCTGGAGTAGTGGGGGGAACTATGGCTACACCTTC,CAWSSGGNYGYTF
TRBV6-2/TRBV6-3,TRBJ2-3,.,.,TGTGCCAGCAGTGAAGGAGGGGGGGGTTTCATGCGGGATACGCAGTATTTT,CASSEGGGGFMRDTQYF
TRBV28,TRBJ1-5,many,.,TGTGCCAGCAGTTTTCCCCAACAGGGTACTCAGCCCCAGCATTTT,CASSFPQQGTQPQHF
TRBV9,TRBJ2-5,few,.,TGTGCCAGCAGCGTATTCTCCGGGGGACAAACAGAGACCCAGTACTTC,CASSVFSGGQTETQYF
TRBV7-6,TRBJ1-4,few,.,TGTGCCAGCAGCCCCAGGCAGGACAGAGAAAAACTGTTTTTT,CASSPRQDREKLFF
TRBV11-2,TRBJ2-5,.,TRBD2,TGTGCCAGCAGTTTAGGGACTAGCGGACAAGAGTCCCAGTACTTC,CASSLGTSGQESQYF
TRBV7-2,TRBJ2-4,.,TRBD2,TGTGCCAGCAGCCCGACTAGCGGGATCAAAAACATTCAGTACTTC,CASSPTSGIKNIQYF
TRBV18,TRBJ1-2,.,.,TGTGCCAGCTCACCATTGGGGGAAGGCTACACCTTC,CASSPLGEGYTF
TRBV7-6,TRBJ2-7,.,.,TGTGCCAGCAGGTCCTCCTCTAGTGGTGGATACGAGCAGTACTTC,CASRSSSSGGYEQYF
TRBV19,TRBJ1-1,.,TRBD1,TGTGCCAGTACTGACAGGGGCAACACTGAAGCTTTCTTT,CASTDRGNTEAFF
TRBV2,TRBJ1-3,.,TRBD1,TGTGCCAGTCAACAGACCGGGACAGGCCCTTTCCACGGAAACACCATATATTTT,CASQQTGTGPFHGNTIYF
TRBV7-2,TRBJ2-6,.,TRBD1,TGTGCCAGCAGGTGGACAGGGACAGCTTCTGGGGCCAACGTCCTGACTTTC,CASRWTGTASGANVLTF
TRBV20-1,TRBJ2-2,few,TRBD2,TGCAGTGCTAGAGATCTAGCGGCGAACACCGGGGAGCTGTTTTTT,CSARDLAANTGELFF
TRBV11-3,TRBJ2-7,.,.,TGTGCCAGCAGCGAGGGCCAGGGTGGCCACGAGCAGTACTTC,CASSEGQGGHEQYF
TRBV30,TRBJ2-3,.,.,TGTGCCTGGAGTGTGGCACCGTGGGATACGCAGTATTTT,CAWSVAPWDTQYF
TRBV6-1,TRBJ2-7,many,.,TGTGCCAGCAGCCTAAACAGGGAGATTTTCTACGAGCAGTACTTC,CASSLNREIFYEQYF
TRBV9,TRBJ1-6,.,.,TGTGCCAGCAGCGCAGAGGCGTATAATTCACCCCTCCACTTT,CASSAEAYNSPLHF
TRBV2,TRBJ1-1,many,.,TGTGCCAGCAGTGATTCCTTCGGGAACACTGAAGCTTTCTTT,CASSDSFGNTEAFF
TRBV5-5,TRBJ2-5,many,TRBD2,TGTGCCAGCAGCCCCCAGGCGGGAGCGGCAGAGACCCAGTACTTC,CASSPQAGAAETQYF
TRBV19,TRBJ2-2,.,.,TGTGCCAGTAAACCGACTGGTAACACCGGGGAGCTGTTTTTT,CASKPTGNTGELFF
TRBV10-3,TRBJ1-2,.,TRBD1,TGTGCCATCAGTGAGGGGACAGGGAAGGGCTACACCTTC,CAISEGTGKGYTF
TRBV7-4,TRBJ2-2,.,TRBD2,TGTGCCAGCAGCTCACGGGCTAAGGCTAGCGGGAGGGTTAACACCGGGGAGCTGTTTTTT,CASSSRAKASGRVNTGELFF
TRBV19,TRBJ1-4,many,.,TGTGCCAGTAGTATACAGGATGCAACTAATGAAAAACTGTTTTTT,CASSIQDATNEKLFF
TRBV7-2,TRBJ1-2,.,.,TGTGCCAGCAGCTACGATCTCGTCGGCTACACCTTC,CASSYDLVGYTF
TRBV27,TRBJ2-1,many,TRBD2,TGTGCCAGCAGTTCCGGGACTAGCGGGGAGAATGAGCAGTTCTTC,CASSSGTSGENEQFF
TRBV19,TRBJ2-3,once,.,TGTGCCAGTACCTCCGTCGTGGGGGGCTCGGCCCACACAGATACGCAGTATTTT,CASTSVVGGSAHTDTQYF
TRBV6-5,TRBJ2-7,many,TRBD2,TGTGCCAGCAGTTACTCCGGACTAGCGGGCTACGAGCAGTACTTC,CASSYSGLAGYEQYF
TRBV27,TRBJ2-7,.,TRBD2,TGTGCCAGCAGTCCCGGACTAGCTTCCAGCTCCTACGAGCAGTACTTC,CASSPGLASSSYEQYF
TRBV29-1,TRBJ1-1,few,.,TGCAGCGTTGCTGGGGGGCTCGGGAACACTGAAGCTTTCTTT,CSVAGGLGNTEAFF
TRBV7-2,TRBJ1-3,.,.,TGTGCCAGCAGCTTAGGGGTTCTCTCTGGAAACACCATATATTTT,CASSLGVLSGNTIYF